This T cell receptor (beta chain) was identified in a study of T cells after yellow fever vaccination. Whole-study findings and limits: Weaker in magnitude, the secondary response showed a faster peak on day 5 versus 15. Although most clonotypes did not, a small share appeared in both CD4 and CD8 compartments. Post-booster repertoires again held most primary-vaccination clones (roughly 95% CD4, just under 90% CD8).

Germline trimming cut 6 bases from V and 4 bases from J; bases unmatched to any gene: 9. The germline gives CDR1 DFQATT, CDR2 SNEGSKA (reference sequence). CDR3 length: 14 amino acids. This clonotype was seen at least ten times. The antigen is not known. TCRdb ran MiXCR on the 5' RACE reads and lists one entry per CDR3 protein. The sample lists hundreds of thousands of distinct CDR3 sequences, approximately 3.9% occurring once. This receptor was taken from a man younger than 35 who received the YFV17D yellow fever vaccine. Sequenced here: PBMCs, sampled on the day of the yellow fever booster vaccination. The chain has TRBV20-1 and TRBJ2-3; 8 nucleotides align to TRBD1. This CDR3 is CSATQGALSDTQYF. CDR3 DNA: TGCAGTGCCACGCAGGGGGCGCTTTCAGATACGCAGTATTTT.